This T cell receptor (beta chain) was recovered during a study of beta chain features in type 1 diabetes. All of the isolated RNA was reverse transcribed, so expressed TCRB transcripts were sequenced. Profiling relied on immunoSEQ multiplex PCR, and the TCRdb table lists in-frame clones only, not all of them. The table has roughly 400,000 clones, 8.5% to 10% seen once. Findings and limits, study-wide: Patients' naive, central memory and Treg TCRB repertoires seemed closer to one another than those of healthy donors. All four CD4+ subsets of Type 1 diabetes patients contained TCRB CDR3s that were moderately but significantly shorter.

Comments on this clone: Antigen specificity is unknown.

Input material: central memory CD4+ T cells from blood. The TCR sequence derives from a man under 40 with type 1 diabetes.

CDR3: CASSFSAGGSEKLFF. The CDR3, as DNA: TGTGCCAGCAGCTTCTCGGCAGGGGGTAGTGAAAAACTGTTTTTT. The genes are TRBV5-8 and TRBJ1-4, with 7 bases matching TRBD1. CDR1 is SGHTS and CDR2 is YDEGEE in the germline V gene. V dropped 2 bases and J dropped 7; count of bases not matched to a gene: 8. CDR3 length equals 15 residues.